The rows below give T cell receptor beta chains drawn from one sample of a study of cytomegalovirus exposure and HLA in healthy donors. Some clones are missing from TCRdb's copy, which holds only in-frame ones; the method was immunoSEQ multiplex PCR. The table has 250,000 to 300,000 clones, around 89% seen once. Input material: PBMCs. Receptors were obtained from a woman between 18 and 29 years old in good health and CMV-seronegative. Each CDR3 is given without its conserved first and last residue. A D gene is named only where the DNA matches it firmly. A clone size is listed for some rows: how often the clone was seen (once, few, many), or a class if it is expanded.

d_call	v_call	clone_size	j_call	cdr3_aa
TRBD1	TRBV2	.	TRBJ2-1	AVDRDPPNEQF
.	TRBV27	.	TRBJ1-1	ASSLRDGRTEAF
.	TRBV4-3	.	TRBJ1-3	ASSQDLVVNGNTIY
TRBD1	TRBV10-3	once	TRBJ2-1	AIAGQGGYNEQF
TRBD1	TRBV25-1	.	TRBJ2-2	ASSAPRGLHGRLF
.	TRBV19	.	TRBJ1-1	ASSQDQTATNTEAF
TRBD1	TRBV13	.	TRBJ1-1	ASSLVFSWDRGEKTEAF
TRBD1	TRBV7-9	.	TRBJ1-5	ASSLDQGASNQPQH
.	TRBV4-3	.	TRBJ2-2	ASSQDPNTGELF
.	TRBV5-1	.	TRBJ1-1	ASSSTGAEAF
TRBD2	TRBV27	.	TRBJ2-5	ASSPGTSGGETQY
.	TRBV2	.	TRBJ2-3	ASSLRPGMAIADTQY
.	TRBV9	.	TRBJ2-2	ASTPSLGANTGELF
.	TRBV7-2	.	TRBJ1-4	ASSTTRASGEKLF